This T cell receptor beta chain was sequenced during a study of blood T cell repertoires in COVID-19. CDR1 and CDR2 from the germline V gene are SQVTM and ANQGSEA. This CDR3 is 11 amino acids long. With 1 base removed from V and 3 bases from J, the gap between germline ends came to 4 bases. The table came from immunoSEQ multiplex PCR; TCRdb's copy has only in-frame clones and leaves some out. The sample has about 150,000 clones, 86% seen once; the top ten hold around 3.5%. The chain joins TRBV29-1 to TRBJ2-7; D gene unclear. Sequenced material: peripheral blood. The TCR originated in a man in his 70s with acute or convalescent COVID-19. The CDR3, as DNA: TGCAGCGTTGAAGTTAGCTACGAGCAGTACTTC. Translation gives CSVEVSYEQYF.